A single sample gave rise to the 15 T cell receptor beta chains below, sequenced in a study of T cell changes during pregnancy in multiple sclerosis. This table comes from immunoSEQ multiplex PCR, and its TCRdb copy is limited to in-frame clones, with some not included. This sample yields approximately 110,000 clones, of which approximately 90% are seen a single time; 1.5% to 1.7% belongs to the top ten. Here the sequenced sample was peripheral blood, taken in the third trimester of pregnancy. Receptor source: a female donor with multiple sclerosis, enrolled in a pregnancy study.

The chain combines TRBV6-5 with TRBJ2-7, with D hard to call. CDR1 and CDR2 (germline): MNHEY, SVGAGI. The germline V and J ends were trimmed by 4 bases and 2 bases, with 15 bases remaining between them. There are 15 residues in the CDR3. The CDR3 region has the DNA TGTGCCAGCAGTTCCCGGTGGTCTACGACCTACGAGCAGTACTTC. Amino acid sequence: CASSSRWSTTYEQYF.

The CDR3 protein is CASSLDREDTEAFF. The CDR3 DNA follows: TGCGCCAGCAGCTTGGACAGGGAAGACACTGAAGCTTTCTTT. The chain employs TRBV5-1 and TRBJ1-1, with a tentative D call TRBD1 (6 bases). Trimming removed 0 bases from V and 3 bases from J, with 9 bases in between. The length of the CDR3 is 14 residues. CDR1 and CDR2 (germline): SGHRS, YFSETQ.

This clone has a single count. The chain couples TRBV5-1 to TRBJ1-2; D is ambiguous. Trimming shortened V by 6 bases and J by 3 bases, and 9 bases separated the two germline ends. CDR1 and CDR2 from the germline V gene are SGHRS and YFSETQ. This CDR3 has 12 amino acids. The CDR3 DNA follows: TGCGCCAGCACAGACGGGGACTATGGCTACACCTTC. Its protein product is CASTDGDYGYTF.

This chain joins TRBV2 and TRBJ1-4; D may be TRBD1 (6 bases). CDR1 is SNHLY and CDR2 is FYNNEI in the germline V gene. Deletions cut 4 bases from V and 5 bases from J, with 14 bases between. This CDR3 has 15 amino acids. This CDR3 reads CASSVQGTMNEKLFF. Here the CDR3 DNA reads TGTGCCAGCAGTGTACAGGGCACAATGAATGAAAAACTGTTTTTT.

The V gene is TRBV2, the J gene TRBJ2-5, with D perhaps TRBD2 (5 bases). The CDR3 is 13 amino acids. The V and J ends lost 5 bases and 5 bases respectively, with 12 bases between them. Germline CDR1 SNHLY, CDR2 FYNNEI. CDR3 coding DNA: TGTGCCAGCAGTTACGCATTAGCGGAGACCCAGTACTTC. Amino acids: CASSYALAETQYF.

The chain couples TRBV7-2 to TRBJ1-5, with D tentatively TRBD1 (5 bases). CDR1 is SGHTA, CDR2 FQGNSA, per germline. This CDR3 contains 16 residues. The germline V and J ends were trimmed by 4 bases and 1 base, with 14 bases remaining between them. CDR3 loop: CASSSQGMGSNQPQHF. Written as DNA, the CDR3 is TGTGCCAGCAGCTCTCAGGGAATGGGGAGCAATCAGCCCCAGCATTTT.

A single count supports this clone. This chain joins TRBV19 and TRBJ1-5, with a weak D call TRBD1 (6 bases). CDR1 is LNHDA and CDR2 is SQIVND in the germline V gene (reference sequence). The CDR3 runs 15 residues. V dropped 10 bases and J dropped 2 bases, with 18 bases sitting between them. CDR3 nucleotides: TGTGCCACAAAAGATCCCCGGACAGGCAATCAGCCCCAGCATTTT. Translating gives CATKDPRTGNQPQHF.

The chain links TRBV27 to TRBJ2-7, with D tentatively TRBD1 (6 bases). The CDR3 sequence is 13 residues long. V was cut by 3 bases and J by 7 bases, with 13 bases left in between. The germline gives CDR1 MNHEY, CDR2 SMNVEV (reference sequence). This CDR3 is CASSFFRGGEQYF. The CDR3 DNA reads as TGTGCCAGCAGTTTTTTCCGAGGGGGAGAGCAGTACTTC.

The rearrangement joins TRBV5-1 to TRBJ1-1; 7 bases match TRBD1. Germline V gene data show CDR1 as SGHRS and CDR2 as YFSETQ. V gave up 4 bases and J gave up 6 bases; unmatched junction bases: 6. The CDR3 is made up of 13 amino acids. The CDR3 here is CASSRQGFAEAFF. DNA of the CDR3: TGCGCCAGCAGCCGACAGGGTTTCGCTGAAGCTTTCTTT.

The rearrangement links TRBV5-4 to TRBJ2-3, with D maybe TRBD1 (6 bases). Germline loops: CDR1 SGHNT, CDR2 YYREEE (reference sequence). V lost 0 bases to trimming and J lost 2 bases, with 13 bases between them. CDR3 length: 16 residues. Written as DNA, the CDR3 is TGTGCCAGCAGCTTGGATGGGGGCTTTGACACAGATACGCAGTATTTT. It is translated as CASSLDGGFDTDTQYF.

The CDR3 region has the DNA TGTGCCAGCAGATCCACAGGGTCCTATGGCTACACCTTC. Protein product: CASRSTGSYGYTF. This rearrangement joins TRBV2 to TRBJ1-2; maybe TRBD1 (6 bases). This CDR3 spans 13 amino acids. Trimming shortened V by 6 bases and J by 4 bases, and 12 bases separated the two germline ends. The germline V gene has CDR1 SNHLY and CDR2 FYNNEI.

The chain uses TRBV7-2 and TRBJ2-7, with TRBD2 matching 12 bases. Germline V gene sequence: CDR1 SGHTA, CDR2 FQGNSA. The CDR3 has 16 residues. With 4 bases clipped from V and 5 bases from J, the junction kept 9 bases outside the gene matches. The CDR3 nucleotides are TGTGCCAGCAGCTCGCCTCGACTAGCGGGAGTGAACGAGCAGTACTTC. Translated: CASSSPRLAGVNEQYF.

This clone appeared once. This chain links TRBV5-6 with TRBJ2-3, with 8 bases fitting TRBD2. The CDR3 runs 13 residues. Germline CDR1 reads SGHDT; CDR2 reads YYEEEE. V trimming: 6 bases; J trimming: 5 bases; junction bases outside the gene matches: 5. Here the CDR3 reads CASIRGGRDTQYF. In DNA, the CDR3 is TGTGCCAGCATCCGGGGGGGGAGAGATACGCAGTATTTT. Complete variable domain (other parts from reference TRBV5-6 and TRBJ2-3): DAGVTQSPTHLIKTRGQQVTLRCSPKSGHDTVSWYQQALGQGPQFIFQYYEEEERQRGNFPDRFSGHQFPNYSSELNVNALLLGDSALYLCASIRGGRDTQYFGPGTRLTVL.

This chain links TRBV19 with TRBJ2-7; the D is unclear. V lost 4 bases to trimming and J lost 0 bases, with 16 bases between them. CDR1 and CDR2 from the germline V gene are LNHDA and SQIVND (reference sequence). The CDR3 covers 16 residues. CDR3 residues: CASSTAAAEISYEQYF. Here the CDR3 DNA reads TGTGCCAGTAGTACGGCGGCGGCAGAGATCTCCTACGAGCAGTACTTC.

The chain uses TRBV9 and TRBJ2-1; possible D gene TRBD1, 6 bases. V was pared by 4 bases and J by 6 bases, with 20 bases between. Germline V gene lookup returns CDR1 SGDLS and CDR2 YYNGEE. The length of the CDR3 is 16 residues. CDR3 sequence (DNA): TGTGCCAGCAGCCCCCCCAACCTGAGAGGGGGCAATGAGCAGTTCTTC. Its protein product is CASSPPNLRGGNEQFF.